The clone carrying this T cell receptor (beta chain) was counted a single time. The record originates from a study of blood T cell repertoires in COVID-19. Study-wide context: Acute and convalescent COVID-19 specimens originated in the United States, Italy and Spain.

V dropped 1 base and J dropped 8; count of bases not matched to a gene: 15. The germline V gene has CDR1 KGHDR and CDR2 SFDVKD. The CDR3 runs 17 residues. Study processing details: How many nucleated cells were present was estimated from reference gene primer amplification. Sequenced by immunoSEQ multiplex PCR; TCRdb stores in-frame clones only, minus some. The DNA was the basis for D and trimming; V, J and clone size are from that table. Among roughly 340,000 clones, 75% to 90% were seen once, and the ten largest hold roughly 1%. This sequence joins TRBV24-1 and TRBJ2-7, with 8 bases that match TRBD2. What was sequenced was PBMCs or T cells enriched from blood (not recorded which). The sequence was obtained from a man younger than 30 who had recovered from COVID-19. CDR3 amino acids: CATSDLRPGTRGFQQYF. In nucleotides, the CDR3 is TGTGCCACCAGTGATTTAAGACCCGGGACTAGGGGCTTTCAGCAGTACTTC.